Listed here are 22 T cell receptor beta chains from one sample, sequenced in a study of siplizumab effects on memory and regulatory T cells. Assay used: immunoSEQ multiplex PCR; TCRdb lists only in-frame clones, some missing. The data show some 100,000 clones, about nine tenths seen once. Sequencing was performed on CD4+ T cells sorted from blood. Source of these receptors: a human donor in good health.

This chain connects TRBV27 to TRBJ2-6; D may be TRBD1 (6 bases). In germline, CDR1 is MNHEY, CDR2 SMNVEV (reference sequence). CDR3 length: 18 amino acids. Trimming left V 5 bases short and J 0 bases short, with 17 bases between. The DNA for the CDR3 is TGTGCCAGCAGTAAAAAGGGACAAGGGAGCTCTGGGGCCAACGTCCTGACTTTC. Amino acids: CASSKKGQGSSGANVLTF.

The chain joins TRBV7-2 to TRBJ1-4; D not resolved. Germline values: CDR1 SGHTA, CDR2 FQGNSA. This CDR3 has 13 residues. Trimming cost V 1 base and J 8 bases, with 8 bases left between them. CDR3: CASSLGTAEKLFF. CDR3 nucleotides: TGTGCCAGCAGCTTAGGTACAGCCGAAAAACTGTTTTTT.

The chain recombines TRBV5-5 with TRBJ2-7; tentative D call: TRBD1 (6 bases). Germline CDR1 is SGHKS and CDR2 is YYEKEE (reference sequence). V was clipped by 0 bases and J by 6 bases, with 16 bases between them. This CDR3 contains 15 residues. CDR3 in DNA: TGTGCCAGCAGCTTGGTGGGGACACAGACGGGCGAGCAGTACTTC. Translation: CASSLVGTQTGEQYF. Combining the CDR3 with reference TRBV5-5 and TRBJ2-7 gives the whole variable domain DAGVTQSPTHLIKTRGQQVTLRCSPISGHKSVSWYQQVLGQGPQFIFQYYEKEERGRGNFPDRFSARQFPNYSSELNVNALLLGDSALYLCASSLVGTQTGEQYFGPGTRLTVT.

The chain is built from TRBV16 and TRBJ1-5, with 7 bases lining up with TRBD1. With V trimmed by 3 bases and J by 3 bases, 11 bases remained unmatched. This CDR3 has 17 amino acids. Germline V gene data show CDR1 as KGHSY and CDR2 as FQNENV. CDR3 bases: TGTGCCAGCAGCCATTTTGGCGACAGGGTCAACAATCAGCCCCAGCATTTT. Its protein is CASSHFGDRVNNQPQHF. The full variable domain, its missing parts supplied by reference TRBV16 and TRBJ1-5, is GEEVAQTPKHLVRGEGQKAKLYCAPIKGHSYVFWYQQVLKNEFKFLISFQNENVFDETGMPKERFSAKCLPNSPCSLEIQATKLEDSAVYFCASSHFGDRVNNQPQHFGDGTRLSIL.

The count of this clone is one. This chain connects TRBV6-5 to TRBJ1-1, with 7 bases that match TRBD1. The junction had 6 bases not matched to a gene; V was cut back by 4 bases and J by 4 bases. CDR1 and CDR2 (germline): MNHEY, SVGAGI. This CDR3 is 14 amino acids long. CDR3 sequence (DNA): TGTGCCAGCAGTTTGGACAGGTGGAGCACTGAAGCTTTCTTT. This encodes CASSLDRWSTEAFF.

This chain uses TRBV6-6 with TRBJ1-5, with no clear D. Germline values: CDR1 MNHNY, CDR2 SVGAGI (reference sequence). CDR3 size: 15 residues. Trimming removed 0 bases from V and 0 bases from J, with 6 bases in between. Here the CDR3 DNA reads TGTGCCAGCAGTTACTCAATGGTTAGCAATCAGCCCCAGCATTTT. It yields the protein CASSYSMVSNQPQHF.

The CDR3 region is CARKRDRAMKQYF. For the CDR3, the DNA is TGTGCCAGGAAAAGGGACAGGGCAATGAAGCAGTACTTC. The gene calls are TRBV19 and TRBJ2-7; TRBD1 aligns across 9 bases. V lost 9 bases to trimming and J lost 8 bases; unmatched junction nucleotides: 11. This CDR3 is built from 13 residues. Germline V lookup: CDR1 LNHDA, CDR2 SQIVND (reference sequence).

This sequence joins TRBV15 and TRBJ2-1; D may be TRBD2 (5 bases). Germline V gives CDR1 LNHNV, CDR2 YYDKDF (reference sequence). V dropped 0 bases and J dropped 9 bases, with 9 bases sitting between them. This CDR3 has 13 amino acids. Written as DNA, the CDR3 is TGTGCCACCAGCAGAGATATAAGCGGTGAGCAGTTCTTC. This encodes CATSRDISGEQFF.

The chain links TRBV27 to TRBJ2-2; tentatively, D is TRBD2 (5 bases). Germline V CDR1 and CDR2: MNHEY, SMNVEV (reference sequence). CDR3 length: 14 residues. V was pared by 8 bases and J by 3 bases, with 13 bases between. The CDR3: CASSRELDTGELFF. For the CDR3, the DNA is TGTGCCAGCTCTCGGGAATTGGACACCGGGGAGCTGTTTTTT.

Only one count was recorded for this clone. This chain connects TRBV7-2 to TRBJ1-2; no firm D call. CDR1 SGHTA and CDR2 FQGNSA come from the germline V gene. The CDR3 runs to 15 residues. The germline V and J ends were trimmed by 1 base and 2 bases, with 11 bases remaining between them. The CDR3 DNA sequence: TGTGCCAGCAGCTTAGTAGGCAGCCTGAACTATGGCTACACCTTC. Translated, it gives CASSLVGSLNYGYTF.

V is TRBV12-5 and J is TRBJ2-7; no clear D. The V end lost 4 bases, the J end lost 4 bases, and 8 bases lay between the germline ends. CDR1 is LGHNT, CDR2 FRNRAP, per germline. The CDR3 loop spans 12 amino acids. CDR3 nucleotide sequence: TGTGCTAGTGGTTACCTCTGGTACGAGCAGTACTTC. Translation: CASGYLWYEQYF.

This clone appeared a few times. The chain joins TRBV7-3 to TRBJ1-2; possible D gene TRBD1, 5 bases. With 3 bases removed from V and 5 bases from J, the gap between germline ends came to 13 bases. This CDR3 spans 14 amino acids. Germline CDR1 and CDR2: SGHTA and FQGTGA. The CDR3 nucleotides read TGTGCCAGCAGCTTGCAGGGTCGGGGATATGGCTACACCTTC. It specifies CASSLQGRGYGYTF. Variable domain in full (rest from reference TRBV7-3 and TRBJ1-2): GAGVSQTPSNKVTEKGKYVELRCDPISGHTALYWYRQSLGQGPEFLIYFQGTGAADDSGLPNDRFFAVRPEGSVSTLKIQRTERGDSAVYLCASSLQGRGYGYTFGSGTRLTVV.

This chain connects TRBV7-2 to TRBJ1-2; 7 bases fit TRBD1. Germline lookup yields CDR1 SGHTA and CDR2 FQGNSA. V was clipped by 5 bases and J by 0 bases; unmatched bases: 6. CDR3 length: 15 amino acids. CDR3 protein: CASSATGQTNYGYTF. The CDR3 bases are TGTGCCAGCAGCGCAACGGGACAGACTAACTATGGCTACACCTTC.

As DNA, the CDR3 is TGTGCCAGCAGACAGGGGCCGCCACCTTTTGGAGCTTTCTTT. Protein: CASRQGPPPFGAFF. The J gene is TRBJ1-1, the V gene TRBV6-5, with 7 bases matching TRBD1. Germline CDR1 is MNHEY and CDR2 is SVGAGI. The CDR3 length is 14 residues. The trim removed 6 bases at V and 10 bases at J, leaving 14 bases unmatched.

This chain connects TRBV11-2 to TRBJ1-4, with D unresolved. This CDR3 has 17 amino acids. Trimming took off 5 bases at V and 3 bases at J, with 19 bases between the two ends. CDR1 and CDR2 (germline): SGHAT, FQNNGV. The CDR3 coding sequence is TGTGCCAGCAGCCCCTACCGCGGCGGGTCGGCTAATGAAAAACTGTTTTTT. It encodes CASSPYRGGSANEKLFF.

V gene TRBV20-1 combines with J gene TRBJ2-5; D might be TRBD1 (6 bases). The V end was cut by 6 bases, the J end by 5 bases, with 10 bases between. CDR1 is DFQATT and CDR2 is SNEGSKA in the germline V gene (reference sequence). CDR3 size: 11 residues. The CDR3 is CSAQGRETQYF. CDR3 in DNA: TGCAGTGCCCAGGGGCGGGAGACCCAGTACTTC.

The rearrangement links TRBV10-3 to TRBJ2-1; 9 nucleotides align to TRBD2. V gave up 10 bases and J gave up 6 bases; unmatched junction bases: 16. The CDR3 is made up of 16 amino acids. Per germline, CDR1 ENHRY and CDR2 SYGVKD. This chain's CDR3 is CATSPVAGAGFNEQFF. As DNA, the CDR3 is TGTGCCACCTCCCCCGTAGCGGGGGCCGGTTTCAATGAGCAGTTCTTC.

This clone came up once. This chain uses TRBV28 with TRBJ1-2; no firm D call. The V end was cut by 6 bases, the J end by 2 bases, with 16 bases between. CDR3 length equals 15 residues. Germline V gene sequence: CDR1 MDHEN, CDR2 SYDVKM. The CDR3 sequence: CASSSLGSGNYGYTF. The CDR3 DNA sequence: TGTGCCAGCAGCTCCCTTGGATCGGGAAACTATGGCTACACCTTC.

V usage is TRBV5-1 and J usage is TRBJ1-5, with D maybe TRBD1 (5 bases). Germline CDR1 reads SGHRS; CDR2 reads YFSETQ. This CDR3 is 15 amino acids long. Deletions cut 0 bases from V and 7 bases from J, with 14 bases between. CDR3 coding DNA: TGCGCCAGCAGCTTGGAAGGCAGGGCGGAGCAGCCCCAGCATTTT. This gives the protein CASSLEGRAEQPQHF.

The chain combines TRBV5-1 with TRBJ2-2; 7 positions match TRBD1. CDR3 length equals 16 residues. Germline V gives CDR1 SGHRS, CDR2 YFSETQ. Germline trimming cut 3 bases from V and 3 bases from J; bases unmatched to any gene: 8. CDR3 nucleotides: TGCGCCAGCAGCTCGGAGACGGGACAGCACACCGGGGAGCTGTTTTTT. Translating it yields CASSSETGQHTGELFF.

The CDR3 DNA sequence: TGTGCCAGCAGCTTAACAGGGGGACGCGAGCAGTTCTTC. Translation: CASSLTGGREQFF. The chain has TRBV7-3 and TRBJ2-1; possibly TRBD1 for D (6 bases). Germline-derived CDR1 and CDR2 are SGHTA and FQGTGA. The CDR3 contains 13 residues. V gave up 0 bases and J gave up 10 bases, with 10 bases separating them.

V gene TRBV2 combines with J gene TRBJ1-2; no firm D call. Trimming pared 10 bases from V and 3 bases from J, leaving 18 bases between. CDR1 and CDR2 (germline): SNHLY, FYNNEI. CDR3 length equals 14 residues. CDR3 protein: CATEGTGAYYGYTF. The CDR3 DNA sequence: TGTGCCACAGAAGGTACGGGAGCATACTATGGCTACACCTTC.